What follows describes a single T cell receptor beta chain. The target of this receptor is not known. Base qualities are missing; no much larger clone stands one base away. The sequencing machine was an Illumina MiSeq. Genomic DNA from sorted T cell subsets served as template for TCRbeta CDR3 amplification. The TCRbeta CDR3 region was amplified by multiplex PCR with 30 forward and 13 reverse primers. PCR products were purified with AMPure XP beads, then indices and adaptors were added in a second roughly 26-cycle PCR. Libraries were gel-purified using the QIAquick Gel Extraction Kit before sequencing. Per the source publication's procedure: Paired-end reads were merged using FLASH and were aligned with IgBLAST to IMGT V, D and J germline references. Reads with below 70% alignment identity to germline references were discarded, and some 10 million reads were retained study-wide. CDR3 boundaries, reading frame and productivity were assigned according to IMGT definitions. Clones at or above 1% of reads were defined as highly-expanded clones, and diversity was measured by normalized Shannon entropy. Unpaired two-tailed t-tests were used to test group differences in Shannon entropy. TCRdb reran the public reads through fastp at Q25 and MiXCR, keeping productive beta chains. One record per CDR3 amino acid sequence lists the most common genes and DNA. The authors' filters were not applied to this entry. The sample data list around 300,000 distinct CDR3 sequences, and roughly 44% of these were observed just once. The top ten hold approximately 13% of the sample.

This entry comes from a study of type 1 and type 2 diabetes patients listed by TCRdb under 2016. Notes on the research overall: The cohort comprised eight to ten type 1 diabetes patients, a few type 2 diabetes patients and about six nondiabetic controls recruited in China. Throughout the study, CD4 or CD8 MicroBeads on MACS columns were used to positively select CD4+ and CD8+ T cells from PBMCs. A total of 15 million to 20 million paired-end reads were generated across the whole study. TCRbeta repertoires were profiled by high-throughput sequencing in the study to compare type 1 diabetes, type 2 diabetes and nondiabetic individuals. For the type 1 diabetes patients, the type 2 diabetes patients acted as a disease comparison group. Comparing 20-cycle and roughly 27-cycle amplification showed similar V gene usage, suggesting similar primer efficiencies and random PCR bias. The TCRbeta libraries underwent paired-end sequencing on Illumina HiSeq 2000 or MiSeq instruments.

Findings and caveats that apply to the study as a whole: Study groups were not matched for age and gender, which possibly biased interpretation. Only a limited number of T2D and control samples were sequenced, so some T1D-only HECs might also appear in more T2D or control samples. Type 2 diabetes patients had few highly-expanded CD4+ clones, median one, accounting for a median approximately 4% of reads. In both CD4+ and CD8+ T cells, type 2 diabetes repertoires were highly diverse, with diversity significantly greater than that of type 1 diabetes repertoires. Type 2 diabetes and control samples had highly correlated V and J gene usage patterns, with an average between-sample correlation of approximately 0.97.

V trim: 4 bases; J trim: 2 bases; unmatched bases: 7. The CDR1 and CDR2 encoded by the germline V gene (reference sequence) are GTSNPN and SVGIG. Counted from cysteine to phenylalanine, this CDR3 has 14 amino acids. Only the CDR3 DNA is retained, 42 bases long and in frame from the first base. Standard classification criteria for type 1 or type 2 diabetes were met by all diabetic patients, and glucose and C-peptide were assessed by WHO-recommended methods. Exclusion applied to any donor with other autoimmune diseases or infections within the previous four weeks. An approximately 10-milliliter sample of peripheral blood was drawn from every participant. PBMCs were isolated with LymphoPrep density separation.

The source material was peripheral blood mononuclear cells (PBMCs). This clonotype originated in a man aged 18 to 30 with type 2 diabetes. The chain is assembled from TRBV30 and TRBJ1-1, with 7 bases aligning to TRBD1. The CDR3 region: CAWIGTVYNTEAFF. The DNA sequence reads TGTGCCTGGATTGGGACAGTTTATAACACTGAAGCTTTCTTT.